The next 22 T cell receptor beta chains were all read from a single sample in a study of CD8 T cells in ankylosing spondylitis. TCRdb ran MiXCR on the 5' RACE reads and lists one entry per CDR3 protein. The table has about 25,000 distinct CDR3 sequences, just over 2.5% seen once. Sequencing input: blood, either unsorted or a sorted T cell fraction (not recorded which). These receptors all come from a female donor with ankylosing spondylitis or in good health (not recorded which).

This clonotype was detected many times. Germline is not matched at one junction end, which may reflect a read error. This sequence joins TRBV9 and TRBJ2-1; TRBD2 aligns across 8 bases. Germline V CDR1 and CDR2: SGDLS, YYNGEE. CDR3 length: 15 residues. CDR3 amino acids: CASTVDGRAGYEQFF. The CDR3 DNA sequence: TGTGCCAGCACCGTAGACGGGAGGGCCGGGTATGAGCAGTTCTTC.

At least ten counts were recorded for this clonotype. This chain uses TRBV9 with TRBJ2-3, with 14 bases matching TRBD2. This CDR3 is built from 16 residues. The ends lost 3 bases at V and 5 bases at J; junction bases unmatched: 5. Germline values: CDR1 SGDLS, CDR2 YYNGEE. The DNA for the CDR3 is TGTGCCAGCAGCGCCCGACTAGCGGGAGGGCAAGATACGCAGTATTTT. This encodes CASSARLAGGQDTQYF.

Many counts were recorded for this clonotype. The J gene is TRBJ2-5, the V gene TRBV9; 7 bases align to TRBD1. Per the germline V gene, CDR1 is SGDLS and CDR2 is YYNGEE. CDR3 size: 15 residues. Losses at the gene ends were 0 bases for V and 4 bases for J; bases not matched to a gene: 6. The CDR3 DNA follows: TGTGCCAGCAGCGTAGCAGGGGGTTCGGTAGAGACCCAGTACTTC. Protein product: CASSVAGGSVETQYF.

In this sample, this clonotype turned up many times. The chain couples TRBV9 to TRBJ2-2; possible D gene TRBD1, 5 bases. Per germline, CDR1 SGDLS and CDR2 YYNGEE. The CDR3 extends over 16 amino acids. Trimming removed 0 bases from V and 6 bases from J, with 15 bases in between. DNA for the CDR3: TGTGCCAGCAGCGTAGACTTAGGGGCGCGCGCCGGGGAGCTGTTTTTT. Its protein product is CASSVDLGARAGELFF. Full variable domain (outside the CDR3, taken from reference TRBV9 and TRBJ2-2): DSGVTQTPKHLITATGQRVTLRCSPRSGDLSVYWYQQSLDQGLQFLIQYYNGEERAKGNILERFSAQQFPDLHSELNLSSLELGDSALYFCASSVDLGARAGELFFGEGSRLTVL.

This clonotype was detected ten times or more. J is TRBJ2-1 and V is TRBV9; tentatively, D is TRBD2 (5 bases). The V gene lost 7 bases and the J gene lost 7 bases, with 6 bases spanning the gap. The CDR3 sequence is 10 residues long. CDR1 SGDLS and CDR2 YYNGEE come from the germline V gene. The CDR3 loop reads CASGSNEQFF. CDR3 coding DNA: TGTGCCAGCGGGAGTAATGAGCAGTTCTTC.

Many counts were recorded for this clonotype. The chain recombines TRBV9 with TRBJ1-4, with TRBD1 matching 7 bases. The CDR3 runs to 16 residues. Germline CDR1 reads SGDLS; CDR2 reads YYNGEE. J gave up 0 bases and V 2 bases, and 4 bases lay outside the gene matches. The CDR3 is CASSVQGDATNEKLFF. CDR3 sequence (DNA): TGTGCCAGCAGCGTTCAGGGGGATGCAACTAATGAAAAACTGTTTTTT.

In regard to this clonotype: This may arise from a read error, as a much more abundant clone is one base away. This chain links TRBV9 with TRBJ2-1; D gene unclear. This CDR3 spans 13 amino acids. From germline, CDR1 is SGDLS and CDR2 YYNGEE. The germline V and J ends were trimmed by 3 bases and 8 bases, with 12 bases remaining between them. The CDR3 DNA reads as TGTGCCAGCAGCGCCACACTGGACGATGAGCAGTTCTTC. Its protein product is CASSATLDDEQFF.

This clonotype was observed at least ten times. The chain joins TRBV9 to TRBJ1-3; 7 bases fit TRBD1. Germline V lookup: CDR1 SGDLS, CDR2 YYNGEE. The trim removed 0 bases at V and 4 bases at J, leaving 7 bases unmatched. This CDR3 contains 16 residues. As DNA, the CDR3 is TGTGCCAGCAGCGTAGGTTCTGGGACAGCGGGAAACACCATATATTTT. Translated, it gives CASSVGSGTAGNTIYF.

This clonotype has ten or more counts. Here the CDR3 DNA reads TGTGCCAGCAGCCCCAACCCCGGGACTAGCGGGTCCTATTTT. This sequence encodes CASSPNPGTSGSYF. The J gene is TRBJ2-3, the V gene TRBV9; TRBD2 matches at 12 bases. The junction had 12 bases not matched to a gene; V was cut back by 4 bases and J by 15 bases. The CDR3 consists of 14 residues. Per germline, CDR1 SGDLS and CDR2 YYNGEE.

This clonotype was detected ten times or more. The chain couples TRBV9 to TRBJ2-2, with D perhaps matching TRBD1 (5 bases). Trimming shortened V by 1 base and J by 7 bases, and 11 bases separated the two germline ends. CDR1 is SGDLS, CDR2 YYNGEE, per germline. The CDR3 length is 14 residues. The CDR3 region is CASSVTADIGELFF. The CDR3 coding sequence is TGTGCCAGCAGCGTAACCGCGGACATCGGGGAGCTGTTTTTT.

This clonotype came up many times. The V call is TRBV9, the J call TRBJ1-1; D is perhaps TRBD1 (5 bases). This CDR3 is 13 amino acids long. Germline CDR1 SGDLS, CDR2 YYNGEE. The ends were cut back, 6 bases at V and 2 bases at J, with 11 bases in the middle. The CDR3: CASTWGENTEAFF. The CDR3 bases are TGTGCCAGCACTTGGGGGGAAAACACTGAAGCTTTCTTT.

The sample holds many counts of this clonotype. The gene calls are TRBV9 and TRBJ2-1; 12 bases fit TRBD2. The germline gives CDR1 SGDLS, CDR2 YYNGEE. The CDR3 runs to 18 residues. V lost 0 bases to trimming and J lost 9 bases; unmatched junction nucleotides: 13. The CDR3 is CASSVVPLMTSGSGEQFF. The CDR3 bases are TGTGCCAGCAGCGTAGTCCCCCTAATGACTAGCGGGAGCGGTGAGCAGTTCTTC.

This clonotype was counted many times. V is TRBV9 and J is TRBJ2-2, with D unclear. CDR1 is SGDLS and CDR2 is YYNGEE in the germline V gene. This CDR3 has 12 amino acids. Trimming left V 5 bases short and J 5 bases short, with 7 bases between. The CDR3 is CASRKGTGELFF. CDR3 bases: TGTGCCAGCAGGAAGGGAACCGGGGAGCTGTTTTTT.

Many counts were recorded for this clonotype. The DNA for the CDR3 is TGTGCCAGCAGCAGCGGGGGCCACTACGAGCAGTACTTC. Residues: CASSSGGHYEQYF. The chain joins TRBV9 to TRBJ2-7; 8 bases match TRBD2. V gave up 4 bases and J gave up 3 bases; unmatched junction bases: 3. The CDR3 has 13 amino acids. From germline, CDR1 is SGDLS and CDR2 YYNGEE.

This clonotype showed up many times. The chain recombines TRBV9 with TRBJ2-5; D possibly corresponds to TRBD2 (6 bases). V lost 4 bases and J 2 bases, leaving 9 bases between the germline ends. Germline assignment: CDR1 SGDLS and CDR2 YYNGEE. This CDR3 contains 13 residues. CDR3 sequence reads: CASSRDSQETQYF. CDR3 in DNA: TGTGCCAGCAGCCGGGACTCACAAGAGACCCAGTACTTC.

This clonotype was seen many times. J is TRBJ1-6 and V is TRBV9; 7 nucleotides match TRBD1. Germline V gene data show CDR1 as SGDLS and CDR2 as YYNGEE. The CDR3 extends over 15 amino acids. J was trimmed by 7 bases and V by 0 bases; bases with no gene match: 4. In DNA form, the CDR3 reads TGTGCCAGCAGCGTAGTGGCAGGGGGGAATTCACCCCTCCACTTT. Its protein product is CASSVVAGGNSPLHF.

This clonotype was seen repeatedly, ten times or more. This chain links TRBV9 with TRBJ2-2; no firm D call. CDR3 length: 13 residues. Germline V lookup: CDR1 SGDLS, CDR2 YYNGEE. Trimming cost V 0 bases and J 6 bases, with 6 bases left between them. The CDR3 protein is CASSVGPSGELFF. The CDR3 nucleotides are TGTGCCAGCAGCGTAGGGCCGTCCGGGGAGCTGTTTTTT.

This clonotype was seen many times. The chain employs TRBV9 and TRBJ1-2; D possibly corresponds to TRBD1 (6 bases). CDR1 and CDR2 from the germline V gene are SGDLS and YYNGEE. Trimming took off 10 bases at V and 3 bases at J, with 10 bases between the two ends. The CDR3 consists of 11 residues. The CDR3 nucleotides are TGTGCCTCGGACAGCGACTATGGCTACACCTTC. Translation: CASDSDYGYTF.

This clonotype has at least ten counts. The genes are TRBV9 and TRBJ2-3; TRBD2 is a possible D gene (5 bases). V was clipped by 0 bases and J by 2 bases, with 13 bases between them. This CDR3 spans 16 amino acids. In germline, CDR1 is SGDLS, CDR2 YYNGEE. For the CDR3, the DNA is TGTGCCAGCAGCGTAGGAGGGCTCGATAACACAGATACGCAGTATTTT. This sequence encodes CASSVGGLDNTDTQYF.

This clonotype occurred many times. The rearrangement uses TRBV9 and TRBJ2-5, with D unclear. The germline gives CDR1 SGDLS, CDR2 YYNGEE. The length of the CDR3 is 12 residues. Trimming took 2 bases from V and 5 from J, leaving 7 bases between them. This CDR3 reads CASSVEDETQYF. The CDR3 DNA sequence: TGTGCCAGCAGCGTTGAGGATGAGACCCAGTACTTC.

In this sample, this clonotype turned up many times. In DNA form, the CDR3 reads TGTGCCAGCAGCCCACGCCGATTGACCCCGGGTGGCTACACCTTC. Its translation is CASSPRRLTPGGYTF. The rearrangement uses TRBV9 and TRBJ1-2; D gene unclear. The V end lost 4 bases, the J end lost 7 bases, and 20 bases lay between the germline ends. The CDR3 is 15 amino acids. Germline V lookup: CDR1 SGDLS, CDR2 YYNGEE.

This clonotype was found many times. The V call is TRBV9, the J call TRBJ2-5; D is unresolved. CDR1 is SGDLS, CDR2 YYNGEE, per germline. The V and J ends lost 0 bases and 5 bases respectively, with 11 bases between them. This CDR3 comprises 14 residues. CDR3 nucleotides: TGTGCCAGCAGCGTAGACGGGTCTACCGAGACCCAGTACTTC. It encodes CASSVDGSTETQYF.